What follows are 17 T cell receptor beta chains derived from one specimen sequenced in a study of graft-versus-host responses after intestinal transplantation. Sequenced by immunoSEQ multiplex PCR; TCRdb stores in-frame clones only, minus some. In the table there are around 50,000 clones, approximately 84% of which are singletons. These receptors are not linked to any known antigen. This sample comprised unstimulated CD4+ T cells sorted from spleen or lymph node cells, obtained before transplant. All receptors derive from a human donor who was the organ donor for an intestinal transplant.

The chain has TRBV11-2 and TRBJ2-1; D remains ambiguous. Trimming took 5 bases from V and 0 from J, leaving 23 bases between them. Germline V gives CDR1 SGHAT, CDR2 FQNNGV. CDR3 length equals 19 residues. The CDR3 loop is CASSPPRATGQSSYNEQFF. CDR3 sequence (DNA): TGTGCCAGCAGCCCCCCCCGCGCCACGGGTCAGAGCTCCTACAATGAGCAGTTCTTC. Combining the CDR3 with reference TRBV11-2 and TRBJ2-1 gives the whole variable domain EAGVAQSPRYKIIEKRQSVAFWCNPISGHATLYWYQQILGQGPKLLIQFQNNGVVDDSQLPKDRFSAERLKGVDSTLKIQPAKLEDSAVYLCASSPPRATGQSSYNEQFFGPGTRLTVL.

This rearrangement joins TRBV30 to TRBJ2-5; 10 positions agree with TRBD2. Per the germline V gene, CDR1 is GTSNPN and CDR2 is SVGIG (reference sequence). V was clipped by 2 bases and J by 4 bases; unmatched bases: 7. The CDR3 runs to 15 residues. CDR3 sequence reads: CAWSSSGRATETQYF. CDR3 coding DNA: TGTGCCTGGAGTTCGAGCGGGAGGGCTACAGAGACCCAGTACTTC.

A single count supports this clone. The chain joins TRBV2 to TRBJ2-5; D call uncertain. Trimming removed 8 bases at V and 1 base at J, with 8 bases between. CDR3 length equals 12 residues. From germline, CDR1 is SNHLY and CDR2 FYNNEI. CDR3 in amino acids: CASEVSQETQYF. In DNA, the CDR3 is TGTGCCAGCGAGGTGTCCCAAGAGACCCAGTACTTC.

The chain is built from TRBV7-2 and TRBJ1-1; D is uncertain. Between the trimmed V and J ends, which lost 2 bases and 4 bases, there was a span of 11 bases. The germline gives CDR1 SGHTA, CDR2 FQGNSA. The CDR3 has 14 amino acids. This CDR3 reads CASSLSDFVTEAFF. The CDR3 nucleotides are TGTGCCAGCAGCTTATCAGACTTTGTCACTGAAGCTTTCTTT.

This chain links TRBV6-5 with TRBJ2-4, with D unclear. Germline loops: CDR1 MNHEY, CDR2 SVGAGI. The CDR3 is 15 residues long. V was pared by 0 bases and J by 0 bases, with 6 bases between. CDR3 sequence (DNA): TGTGCCAGCAGTTACTCAATACTAGCCAAAAACATTCAGTACTTC. This translates into CASSYSILAKNIQYF.

This rearrangement joins TRBV5-4 to TRBJ1-4; D not certain. This CDR3 has 14 amino acids. The germline gives CDR1 SGHNT, CDR2 YYREEE (reference sequence). V was shortened by 2 bases and J by 7 bases, with 12 bases between the two germline ends. CDR3 amino acids: CASSFGPVGEKLFF. CDR3 in DNA: TGTGCCAGCAGCTTCGGACCGGTGGGTGAAAAACTGTTTTTT.

CDR3: CASSLGGGRPGNTEAFF. The CDR3 region has the DNA TGTGCCAGCAGCTTGGGCGGGGGGAGGCCAGGGAACACTGAAGCTTTCTTT. This chain joins TRBV5-6 and TRBJ1-1; D might be TRBD1 (5 bases). There are 17 residues in the CDR3. Germline loops: CDR1 SGHDT, CDR2 YYEEEE. Trimming pared 0 bases from V and 1 base from J, leaving 16 bases between.

In its sample, this clone was seen a few times. The chain is built from TRBV19 and TRBJ2-7; D not certain. The CDR3 consists of 13 residues. The germline V gene encodes CDR1 LNHDA and CDR2 SQIVND (reference sequence). V lost 0 bases, J lost 1 base, and 4 bases lay in between. This CDR3 reads CASSIDSSYEQYF. CDR3 in DNA: TGTGCCAGTAGTATAGACTCGTCCTACGAGCAGTACTTC.

This clone has just one count. The rearrangement uses TRBV2 and TRBJ2-1, with a weak D call TRBD2 (5 bases). From germline, CDR1 is SNHLY and CDR2 FYNNEI. V lost 8 bases, J lost 7 bases, and 18 bases lay in between. This CDR3 region has 14 residues. CDR3 loop: CASGISRDQNEQFF. The CDR3 coding sequence is TGTGCCAGCGGAATCTCCCGGGATCAGAATGAGCAGTTCTTC.

This chain joins TRBV6-5 and TRBJ2-7; 8 bases line up with TRBD2. The CDR3 has 15 amino acids. Trimming took 2 bases from V and 5 from J; bases not matched to a gene: 8. Germline V gene lookup returns CDR1 MNHEY and CDR2 SVGAGI. The CDR3 DNA reads TGTGCCAGCAGTTACCGGGGAGCGGGAGCCAACGAGCAGTACTTC. Translated: CASSYRGAGANEQYF.

The chain carries TRBV7-7 and TRBJ2-2; 9 nucleotides line up with TRBD2. The CDR3 length is 15 residues. Germline-derived CDR1 and CDR2 are SSHAT and FNYEAQ (reference sequence). Unmatched junction bases numbered 8, after V lost 5 bases and J lost 7 bases. CDR3 residues: CASSPLAGWDGELFF. DNA for the CDR3: TGTGCCAGCAGCCCTCTAGCGGGATGGGACGGGGAGCTGTTTTTT.

V and J are TRBV2 and TRBJ1-6, with D possibly matching TRBD1 (5 bases). The CDR3 extends over 14 amino acids. Trimming shortened V by 6 bases and J by 7 bases, and 13 bases separated the two germline ends. Looked up from germline, CDR1 is SNHLY and CDR2 is FYNNEI. The CDR3 sequence: CASRVAGPNSPLHF. CDR3 DNA sequence: TGTGCCAGCAGGGTGGCGGGGCCAAATTCACCCCTCCACTTT. The whole variable domain, remainder taken from reference TRBV2 and TRBJ1-6, is EPEVTQTPSHQVTQMGQEVILRCVPISNHLYFYWYRQILGQKVEFLVSFYNNEISEKSEIFDDQFSVERPDGSNFTLKIRSTKLEDSAMYFCASRVAGPNSPLHFGNGTRLTVT.

The chain carries TRBV6-6 and TRBJ1-6; weak D call: TRBD1 (5 bases). V lost 8 bases, J lost 0 bases, and 8 bases lay in between. CDR3 length equals 14 residues. Germline lookup yields CDR1 MNHNY and CDR2 SVGAGI (reference sequence). The CDR3 nucleotides read TGTGCCAGCCGGGGGAGCTCCTATAATTCACCCCTCCACTTT. This sequence encodes CASRGSSYNSPLHF.

This clone appeared once. The J gene is TRBJ2-7, the V gene TRBV7-8; 10 bases fit TRBD1. V trimming: 3 bases; J trimming: 0 bases; junction bases outside the gene matches: 11. Germline V lookup: CDR1 SGHVS, CDR2 FQNEAQ. The CDR3 is made up of 18 amino acids. The CDR3 sequence: CASSFQRQGARGSYEQYF. The CDR3 nucleotides are TGTGCCAGCAGCTTTCAAAGACAGGGGGCTAGGGGCTCCTACGAGCAGTACTTC. Based on the CDR3 plus reference TRBV7-8 and TRBJ2-7, the full variable domain is GAGVSQSPRYKVAKRGQDVALRCDPISGHVSLFWYQQALGQGPEFLTYFQNEAQLDKSGLPSDRFFAERPEGSVSTLKIQRTQQEDSAVYLCASSFQRQGARGSYEQYFGPGTRLTVT.

The J gene is TRBJ2-3, the V gene TRBV19; D is undetermined. CDR1 and CDR2 (germline): LNHDA, SQIVND (reference sequence). Trimming took off 3 bases at V and 1 base at J, with 8 bases between the two ends. The CDR3 length is 14 residues. CDR3: CASSIWAGTDTQYF. The CDR3 nucleotides read TGTGCCAGTAGTATCTGGGCGGGCACAGATACGCAGTATTTT. The whole variable domain, remainder taken from reference TRBV19 and TRBJ2-3, is DGGITQSPKYLFRKEGQNVTLSCEQNLNHDAMYWYRQDPGQGLRLIYYSQIVNDFQKGDIAEGYSVSREKKESFPLTVTSAQKNPTAFYLCASSIWAGTDTQYFGPGTRLTVL.

J is TRBJ1-1 and V is TRBV18, with 7 nucleotides matching TRBD1. Germline V gene data show CDR1 as KGHSH and CDR2 as LQKENI. V dropped 6 bases and J dropped 1; count of bases not matched to a gene: 8. There are 15 residues in the CDR3. As DNA, the CDR3 is TGTGCCAGCTCCCCAAGGGACAGCCCGAACACTGAAGCTTTCTTT. It codes for CASSPRDSPNTEAFF.

This chain joins TRBV30 and TRBJ1-1, with D unresolved. The CDR3 consists of 16 residues. Trimming took off 0 bases at V and 5 bases at J, with 19 bases between the two ends. Germline V CDR1 and CDR2: GTSNPN, SVGIG (reference sequence). CDR3 protein: CAWSVSGRGGMTEAFF. CDR3 bases: TGTGCCTGGAGTGTATCGGGCCGGGGAGGAATGACTGAAGCTTTCTTT.